This T cell receptor (beta chain) is from a study of blood T cell repertoires in COVID-19. Study background: Specimens from acute and convalescent COVID-19 originated in the United States, Italy and Spain.

As handled by the study authors: By means of reference gene primer amplification, nucleated cell counts were estimated. Only in-frame clones appear in the TCRdb table, and some are missing; sequencing was by immunoSEQ multiplex PCR. V, J and clone size reflect that table, while D and trimming were determined from the DNA. The data contain about 310,000 clones, approximately 89% of them singletons. The CDR3 covers 17 residues. Trimming shortened V by 4 bases and J by 0 bases, and 13 bases separated the two germline ends. Germline CDR1 LGHDT, CDR2 YNNKEL (reference sequence). The chain couples TRBV3-1 (or the pseudogene TRBV3-2) to TRBJ2-6; TRBD1 is a possible D gene (5 bases). This clonotype was obtained from a woman aged 45 to 65 who had recovered from COVID-19. Sequencing was performed on peripheral blood. The CDR3 spells CASSRGQGGSGANVLTF. CDR3 DNA sequence: TGTGCCAGCAGCCGAGGACAAGGCGGCTCTGGGGCCAACGTCCTGACTTTC.